The 12 T cell receptor beta chains below were found in one sample sequenced in a study of control samples from healthy donors and cancer patients. Here immunoSEQ multiplex PCR was the method, and the copy in TCRdb shows in-frame clones only, minus some. The sample lists 350,000 to 450,000 clones; 75% to 95% were seen once. The sequenced sample was PBMCs. Every receptor here comes from a man between 35 and 55 years old with head and neck cancer.

Details on this clone: The CDR3 end shows no conserved phenylalanine or tryptophan, and so a read error is likely. Because the CDR3's place on the DNA is in doubt, the DNA is left out and the CDR3 is given as listed by TCRdb. This chain uses TRBV6-2 or TRBV6-3 with TRBJ2-7; the D call of TRBD2 is as the table states it, not checked on the DNA. The CDR3 totals 13 residues, both ends included. Looked up from germline, CDR1 is MNHEY and CDR2 is SVGEGT. Here the CDR3 reads CASSRGLNRPPTS.

V and J are TRBV19 and TRBJ2-5; possibly TRBD2 for D (5 bases). Per germline, CDR1 LNHDA and CDR2 SQIVND (reference sequence). CDR3 length equals 13 residues. The germline V and J ends were trimmed by 9 bases and 5 bases, with 16 bases remaining between them. In DNA, the CDR3 is TGTGCCAGAGTACGGGGAGAAGAGGAGACCCAGTACTTC. Amino acids: CARVRGEEETQYF.

The chain uses TRBV6-5 and TRBJ2-5; D may match TRBD1 or TRBD2 (6 bases each). The V gene lost 0 bases and the J gene lost 4 bases, with 12 bases spanning the gap. The CDR3 has 15 amino acids. Germline assignment: CDR1 MNHEY and CDR2 SVGAGI. As DNA, the CDR3 is TGTGCCAGCAGTTACTCTAGGGGGGCCGGAGAGACCCAGTACTTC. Its translation is CASSYSRGAGETQYF.

The chain couples TRBV9 to TRBJ1-6, with a possible D match to TRBD1 (6 bases). The CDR3 length is 16 residues. CDR1 and CDR2 (germline): SGDLS, YYNGEE. V was pared by 2 bases and J by 9 bases, with 18 bases between. The chain's CDR3 is CASSVTGSGLSSPLHF. CDR3 in DNA: TGTGCCAGCAGCGTTACAGGGTCTGGTTTGAGTTCACCCCTCCACTTT.

This clone was observed a handful of times. This chain uses TRBV5-4 with TRBJ1-2, with D possibly being TRBD1 (5 bases). The length of the CDR3 is 14 residues. CDR1 and CDR2 (germline): SGHNT, YYREEE (reference sequence). V shed 0 bases and J shed 4 bases, with 10 bases lying between them. CDR3 in DNA: TGTGCCAGCAGCTTGGACAGGAAGGGCTATGGCTACACCTTC. This encodes CASSLDRKGYGYTF.

V and J are TRBV7-9 and TRBJ1-4; tentatively, D is TRBD1 (6 bases). V lost 1 base and J lost 5, with 8 bases in between. The germline V gene encodes CDR1 SEHNR and CDR2 FQNEAQ (reference sequence). This CDR3 is 14 amino acids long. CDR3 in DNA: TGTGCCAGCAGCTTAGAAAGGGGGAATGAAAAACTGTTTTTT. As protein: CASSLERGNEKLFF.

This chain uses TRBV6-2 or TRBV6-3 with TRBJ2-1, with 12 bases identical to TRBD2. The germline V gene encodes CDR1 MNHEY and CDR2 SVGEGT. The CDR3 length is 19 residues. V shed 0 bases, J shed 6 bases, and the junction held 12 bases outside the gene matches. The CDR3, as DNA: TGTGCCAGCAGTTACTCGATAGGTCTTGGACTAGCGGGATTCAATGAGCAGTTCTTC. It is translated as CASSYSIGLGLAGFNEQFF.

The chain uses TRBV10-3 and TRBJ2-7; TRBD2 matches 14 bases. Per germline, CDR1 ENHRY and CDR2 SYGVKD. V shed 3 bases, J shed 4 bases, and the junction held 5 bases outside the gene matches. There are 16 residues in the CDR3. CDR3 amino acids: CAISDSGTSGSYEQYF. The CDR3 DNA is TGTGCCATCAGTGACTCTGGGACTAGCGGGAGTTACGAGCAGTACTTC.

This clone was seen more than once but under ten times. Other DNA sequences in this sample translate to the same CDR3. This chain connects TRBV6-5 to TRBJ1-3; 10 bases are shared with TRBD1. Unmatched junction bases numbered 1, after V lost 5 bases and J lost 0 bases. The CDR3 covers 15 residues. Germline loops: CDR1 MNHEY, CDR2 SVGAGI. Written as DNA, the CDR3 is TGTGCCAGCAGTAGACAGGGGGCCTCTGGAAACACCATATATTTT. Translated: CASSRQGASGNTIYF.

About this clone: Other nucleotide sequences in the sample specify the same CDR3. The chain uses TRBV7-3 and TRBJ2-1, with D hard to call. Deletions cut 4 bases from V and 4 bases from J, with 20 bases between. The CDR3 consists of 17 residues. The V gene's germline CDR1 is SGHTA and CDR2 FQGTGA. The CDR3 sequence is CASSSGDGGYPYNEQFF. The DNA of the CDR3 is TGTGCCAGCAGCTCAGGTGATGGTGGCTATCCTTACAATGAGCAGTTCTTC.

V and J are TRBV3-1 (or the pseudogene TRBV3-2) and TRBJ1-1, with 9 nucleotides matching TRBD1. The CDR3 has 14 residues. CDR1 LGHDT and CDR2 YNNKEL come from the germline V gene (reference sequence). Trimming cost V 3 bases and J 11 bases; bases outside gene matches: 10. In DNA, the CDR3 is TGTGCCAGCAGCCAGGGGAACCGGGACAGGGAGGCTTTCTTT. Its translation: CASSQGNRDREAFF.

V and J are TRBV29-1 and TRBJ1-2; the D is unclear. Between the trimmed V and J ends, which lost 1 base and 6 bases, there was a span of 15 bases. CDR1 SQVTM and CDR2 ANQGSEA come from the germline V gene. This CDR3 has 14 amino acids. CDR3 nucleotides: TGCAGCGTTGAAGGGCCTCCATGGTTAGATGGCTACACCTTC. It translates to CSVEGPPWLDGYTF.